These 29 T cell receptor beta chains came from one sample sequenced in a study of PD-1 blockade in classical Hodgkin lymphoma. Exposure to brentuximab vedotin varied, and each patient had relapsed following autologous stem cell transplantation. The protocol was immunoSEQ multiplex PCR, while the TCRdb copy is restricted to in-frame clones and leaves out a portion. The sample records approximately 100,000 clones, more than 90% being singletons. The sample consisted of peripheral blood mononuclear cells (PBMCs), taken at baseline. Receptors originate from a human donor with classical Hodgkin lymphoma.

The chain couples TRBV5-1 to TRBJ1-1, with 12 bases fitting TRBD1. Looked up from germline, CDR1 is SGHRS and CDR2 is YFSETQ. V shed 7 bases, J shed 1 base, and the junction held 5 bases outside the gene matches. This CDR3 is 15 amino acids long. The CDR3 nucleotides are TGCGCCAGCGGCCGGGACAGGGGGCAGAACACTGAAGCTTTCTTT. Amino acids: CASGRDRGQNTEAFF.

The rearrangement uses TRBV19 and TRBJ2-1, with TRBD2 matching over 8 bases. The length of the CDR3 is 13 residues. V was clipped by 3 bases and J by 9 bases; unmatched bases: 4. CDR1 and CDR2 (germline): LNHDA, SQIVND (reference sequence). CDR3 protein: CASSMDGRAEQFF. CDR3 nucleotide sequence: TGTGCCAGTAGTATGGACGGGAGGGCTGAGCAGTTCTTC.

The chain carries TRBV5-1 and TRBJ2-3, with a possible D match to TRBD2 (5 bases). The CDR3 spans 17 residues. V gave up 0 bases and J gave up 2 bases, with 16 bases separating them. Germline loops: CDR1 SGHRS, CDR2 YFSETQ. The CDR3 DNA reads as TGCGCCAGCAGCTTGGTTAATAAAGCGGCGAACACAGATACGCAGTATTTT. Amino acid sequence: CASSLVNKAANTDTQYF.

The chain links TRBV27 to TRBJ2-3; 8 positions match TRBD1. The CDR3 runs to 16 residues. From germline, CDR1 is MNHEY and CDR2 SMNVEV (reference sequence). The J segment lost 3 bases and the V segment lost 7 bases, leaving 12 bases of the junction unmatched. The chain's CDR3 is CASIGRGQGVTDTQYF. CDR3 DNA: TGTGCCAGCATTGGACGAGGACAGGGCGTGACAGATACGCAGTATTTT.

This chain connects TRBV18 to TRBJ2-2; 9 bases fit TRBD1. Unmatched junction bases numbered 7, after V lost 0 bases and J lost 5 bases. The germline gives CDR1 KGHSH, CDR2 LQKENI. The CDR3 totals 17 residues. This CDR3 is CASSPPPVGTGTGELFF. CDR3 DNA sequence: TGTGCCAGCTCACCACCCCCCGTTGGGACAGGGACCGGGGAGCTGTTTTTT.

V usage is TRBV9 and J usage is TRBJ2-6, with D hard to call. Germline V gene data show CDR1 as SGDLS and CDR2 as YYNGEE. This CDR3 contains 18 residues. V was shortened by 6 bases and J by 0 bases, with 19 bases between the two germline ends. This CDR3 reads CASINGPYPSSGANVLTF. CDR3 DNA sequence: TGTGCCAGCATAAATGGGCCGTACCCTAGCTCTGGGGCCAACGTCCTGACTTTC.

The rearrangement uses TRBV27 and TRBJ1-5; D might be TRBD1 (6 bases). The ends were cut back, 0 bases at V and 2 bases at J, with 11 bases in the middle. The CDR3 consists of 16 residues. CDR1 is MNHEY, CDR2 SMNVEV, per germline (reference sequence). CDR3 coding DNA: TGTGCCAGCAGTTTATCGACAGGCAGGGGCAATCAGCCCCAGCATTTT. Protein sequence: CASSLSTGRGNQPQHF.

CDR3 in amino acids: CASSASSGRAQETQYF. CDR3 nucleotide sequence: TGTGCCAGCAGTGCAAGTAGCGGGAGGGCCCAAGAGACCCAGTACTTC. V and J are TRBV6-1 and TRBJ2-5; 11 positions match TRBD2. Losses at the gene ends were 4 bases for V and 1 base for J; bases not matched to a gene: 5. Germline V gene data show CDR1 as MNHNS and CDR2 as SASEGT. The CDR3 totals 16 residues.

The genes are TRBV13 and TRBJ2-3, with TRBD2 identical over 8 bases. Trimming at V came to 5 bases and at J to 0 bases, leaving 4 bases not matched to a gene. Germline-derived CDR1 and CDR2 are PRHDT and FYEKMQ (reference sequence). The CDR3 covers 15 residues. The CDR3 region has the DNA TGTGCCAGCAGCACCTTAGCGGGAAGCACAGATACGCAGTATTTT. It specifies CASSTLAGSTDTQYF.

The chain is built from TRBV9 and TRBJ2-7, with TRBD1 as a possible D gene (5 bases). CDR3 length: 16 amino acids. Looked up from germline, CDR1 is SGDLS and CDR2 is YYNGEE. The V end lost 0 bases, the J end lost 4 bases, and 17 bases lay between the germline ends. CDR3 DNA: TGTGCCAGCAGCGTAGACTCAGGGAAGGGGTCTTACGAGCAGTACTTC. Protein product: CASSVDSGKGSYEQYF.

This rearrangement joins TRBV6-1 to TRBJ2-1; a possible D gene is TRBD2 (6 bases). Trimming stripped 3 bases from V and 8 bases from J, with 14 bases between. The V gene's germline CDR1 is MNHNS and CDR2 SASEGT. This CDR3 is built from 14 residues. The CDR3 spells CASSDRGIADEQFF. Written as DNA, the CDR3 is TGTGCCAGCAGTGATCGCGGGATCGCGGATGAGCAGTTCTTC.

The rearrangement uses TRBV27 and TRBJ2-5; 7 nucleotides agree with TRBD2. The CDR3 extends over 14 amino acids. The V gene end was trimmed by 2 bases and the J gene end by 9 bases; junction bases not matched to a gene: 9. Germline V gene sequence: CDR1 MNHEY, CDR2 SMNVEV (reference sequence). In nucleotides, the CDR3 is TGTGCCAGCAGTTTAAGGGAGGCTAGCGGAGCCCAGTACTTC. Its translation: CASSLREASGAQYF.

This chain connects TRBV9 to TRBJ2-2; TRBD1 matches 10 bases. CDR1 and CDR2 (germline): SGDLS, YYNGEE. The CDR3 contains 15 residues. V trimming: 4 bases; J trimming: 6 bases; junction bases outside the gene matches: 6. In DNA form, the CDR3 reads TGTGCCAGCAGCTCCAGACAGGGGGCGGCCGGGGAGCTGTTTTTT. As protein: CASSSRQGAAGELFF.

CDR3 in DNA: TGTGCCAGCAGCTCAGTCTATAACTATGGCTACACCTTC. Amino acid sequence: CASSSVYNYGYTF. J is TRBJ1-2 and V is TRBV28; D ambiguous. The CDR3 length is 13 residues. V was pared by 6 bases and J by 1 base, with 9 bases between. Germline CDR1 MDHEN, CDR2 SYDVKM.

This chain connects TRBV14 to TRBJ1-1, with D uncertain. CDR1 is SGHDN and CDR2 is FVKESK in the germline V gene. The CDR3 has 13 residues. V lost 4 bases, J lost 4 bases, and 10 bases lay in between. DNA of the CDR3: TGTGCCAGCAGCCGGGCGGGCGGCACTGAAGCTTTCTTT. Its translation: CASSRAGGTEAFF.

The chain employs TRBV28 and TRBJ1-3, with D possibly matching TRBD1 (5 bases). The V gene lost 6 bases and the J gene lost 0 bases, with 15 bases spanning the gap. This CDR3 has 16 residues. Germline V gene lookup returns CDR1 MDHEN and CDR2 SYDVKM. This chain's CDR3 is CASRGGGGYSGNTIYF. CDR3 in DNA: TGTGCCAGCAGGGGGGGTGGAGGTTACTCTGGAAACACCATATATTTT.

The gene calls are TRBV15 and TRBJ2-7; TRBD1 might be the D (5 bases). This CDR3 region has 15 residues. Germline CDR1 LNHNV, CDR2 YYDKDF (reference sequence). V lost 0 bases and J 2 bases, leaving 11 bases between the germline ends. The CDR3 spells CATSRDRGSAYEQYF. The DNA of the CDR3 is TGTGCCACCAGCAGAGATAGGGGTTCCGCCTACGAGCAGTACTTC.

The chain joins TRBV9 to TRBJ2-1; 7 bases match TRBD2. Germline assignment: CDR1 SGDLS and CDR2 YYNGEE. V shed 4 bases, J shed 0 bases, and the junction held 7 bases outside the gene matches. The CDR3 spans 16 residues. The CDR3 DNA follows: TGTGCCAGCAGCCGGTGGGGGGGAAGCTCCTACAATGAGCAGTTCTTC. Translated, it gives CASSRWGGSSYNEQFF.

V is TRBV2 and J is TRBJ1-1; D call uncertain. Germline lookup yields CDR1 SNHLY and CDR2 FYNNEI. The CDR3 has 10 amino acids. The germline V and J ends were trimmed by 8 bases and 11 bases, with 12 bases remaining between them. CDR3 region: CASWGRVAFF. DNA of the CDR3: TGTGCCAGCTGGGGAAGGGTCGCTTTCTTT.

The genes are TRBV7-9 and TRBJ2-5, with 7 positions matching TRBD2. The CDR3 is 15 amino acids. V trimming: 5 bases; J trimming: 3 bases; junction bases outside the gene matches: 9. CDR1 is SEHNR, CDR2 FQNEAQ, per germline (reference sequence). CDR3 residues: CASSQDAGVKETQYF. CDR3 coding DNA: TGTGCCAGCAGCCAAGACGCGGGAGTAAAAGAGACCCAGTACTTC.

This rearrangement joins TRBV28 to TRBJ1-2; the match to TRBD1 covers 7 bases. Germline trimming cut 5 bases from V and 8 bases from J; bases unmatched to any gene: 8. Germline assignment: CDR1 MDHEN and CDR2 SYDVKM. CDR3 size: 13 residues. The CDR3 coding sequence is TGTGCCAGCAGTCTCCACAGGGGTGACGGCTACACCTTC. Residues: CASSLHRGDGYTF.

This chain's CDR3 is CASKRQAANSNQPQHF. The CDR3 DNA follows: TGTGCCAGCAAAAGACAGGCTGCTAATAGCAATCAGCCCCAGCATTTT. J is TRBJ1-5 and V is TRBV9; D perhaps matches TRBD1 (6 bases). The CDR3 length is 16 residues. V was shortened by 6 bases and J by 0 bases, with 16 bases between the two germline ends. Looked up from germline, CDR1 is SGDLS and CDR2 is YYNGEE.

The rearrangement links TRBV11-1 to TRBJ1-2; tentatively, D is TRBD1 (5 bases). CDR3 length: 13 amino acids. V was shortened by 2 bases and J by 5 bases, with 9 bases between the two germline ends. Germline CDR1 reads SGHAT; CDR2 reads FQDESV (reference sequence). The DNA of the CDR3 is TGTGCCAGCAGCTTAAATAAGGGGTATGGCTACACCTTC. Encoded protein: CASSLNKGYGYTF.

The CDR3 region is CASSYSITPITDTQYF. In DNA form, the CDR3 reads TGTGCCAGCAGTTACTCTATAACGCCCATCACAGATACGCAGTATTTT. V is TRBV6-5 and J is TRBJ2-3; D not resolved. Germline V gene data show CDR1 as MNHEY and CDR2 as SVGAGI. The CDR3 is 16 residues long. V lost 0 bases and J 2 bases, leaving 12 bases between the germline ends.

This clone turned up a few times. The CDR3 DNA is TGTGCCAGTAGTATAGCGGATGGCTACACCTTC. Amino acid sequence: CASSIADGYTF. This chain uses TRBV19 with TRBJ1-2, with D uncertain. The CDR3 has 11 amino acids. The ends were cut back, 1 base at V and 6 bases at J, with 3 bases in the middle. The germline V gene has CDR1 LNHDA and CDR2 SQIVND (reference sequence).

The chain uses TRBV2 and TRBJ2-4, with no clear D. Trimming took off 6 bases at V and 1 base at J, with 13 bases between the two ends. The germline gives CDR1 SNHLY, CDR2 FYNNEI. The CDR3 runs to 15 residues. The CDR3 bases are TGTGCCAGCAGGTCCGGGCTGTTGGCCAAAAACATTCAGTACTTC. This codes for CASRSGLLAKNIQYF.

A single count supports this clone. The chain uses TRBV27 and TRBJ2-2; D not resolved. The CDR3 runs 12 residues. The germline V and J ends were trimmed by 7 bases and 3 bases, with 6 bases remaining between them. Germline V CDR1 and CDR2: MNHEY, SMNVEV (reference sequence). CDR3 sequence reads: CASKTYTGELFF. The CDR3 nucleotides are TGTGCCAGCAAGACCTACACCGGGGAGCTGTTTTTT.

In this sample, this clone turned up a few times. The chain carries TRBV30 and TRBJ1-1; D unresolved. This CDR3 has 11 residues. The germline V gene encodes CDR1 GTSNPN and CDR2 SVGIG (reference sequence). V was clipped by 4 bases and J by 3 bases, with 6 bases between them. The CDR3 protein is CAWTTDTEAFF. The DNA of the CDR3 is TGTGCCTGGACCACGGACACTGAAGCTTTCTTT.

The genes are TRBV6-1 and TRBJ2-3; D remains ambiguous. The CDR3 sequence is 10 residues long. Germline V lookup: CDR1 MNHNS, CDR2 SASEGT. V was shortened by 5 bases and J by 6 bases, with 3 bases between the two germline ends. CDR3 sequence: CASSLDTQYF. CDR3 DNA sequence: TGTGCCAGCAGTTTGGATACGCAGTATTTT.